The 27 T cell receptor beta chains listed next were all sequenced from one sample in a study of PD-L1 blockade in urothelial cancer. TCRdb's table, derived via immunoSEQ multiplex PCR, lists solely in-frame clones and lacks some. The sample includes roughly 41,000 clones, 82% seen only once; the top ten take 18%. Here the sequenced sample was PBMCs, taken around atezolizumab (anti-PD-L1) treatment. These receptors all come from a man aged 55 to 69 with urothelial cancer.

The chain employs TRBV6-5 and TRBJ2-1, with D possibly matching TRBD2 (5 bases). CDR1 is MNHEY, CDR2 SVGAGI, per germline. This CDR3 is 15 amino acids long. Trimming left V 5 bases short and J 0 bases short, with 11 bases between. The CDR3 nucleotides read TGTGCCAGCAGTCCCGGGGTTAGCTCCTACAATGAGCAGTTCTTC. Translation gives CASSPGVSSYNEQFF.

This clone was counted only a few times. CDR3 loop: CASSELFTDTQYF. The CDR3 nucleotides read TGTGCCAGCAGTGAACTGTTCACAGATACGCAGTATTTT. This chain links TRBV6-1 with TRBJ2-3; no clear D gene. CDR1 MNHNS and CDR2 SASEGT come from the germline V gene. Trimming stripped 2 bases from V and 2 bases from J, with 5 bases between. This CDR3 is built from 13 residues.

This clone was counted a few times. Germline and junction disagree at one end, which may indicate a read error. CDR3 sequence (DNA): TGTGCCAGCAGCTTATCAGGCTTCGGGACATTCGAATTC. Its protein is CASSLSGFGTFEF. The chain is built from TRBV7-6 and TRBJ2-7; TRBD1 might be the D (6 bases). CDR3 length equals 13 residues. Germline-derived CDR1 and CDR2 are SGHVS and FNYEAQ.

This chain links TRBV7-2 with TRBJ2-2; 9 nucleotides agree with TRBD2. This CDR3 spans 16 amino acids. Germline V CDR1 and CDR2: SGHTA, FQGNSA. The ends lost 5 bases at V and 4 bases at J; junction bases unmatched: 8. CDR3 region: CASSHRSGGFTGELFF. CDR3 in DNA: TGTGCCAGCAGCCACCGGAGCGGGGGGTTCACCGGGGAGCTGTTTTTT.

The chain links TRBV15 to TRBJ2-5, with a possible D match to TRBD2 (8 bases). Germline assignment: CDR1 LNHNV and CDR2 YYDKDF (reference sequence). Trimming shortened V by 0 bases and J by 5 bases, and 19 bases separated the two germline ends. The CDR3 runs to 17 residues. CDR3 sequence reads: CATSRDQGVGGEETQYF. DNA for the CDR3: TGTGCCACCAGCAGAGATCAGGGGGTCGGGGGGGAGGAGACCCAGTACTTC.

The CDR3 protein is CASSLQTGWGEKLFF. CDR3 in DNA: TGTGCCAGTAGTCTCCAGACAGGATGGGGTGAAAAACTGTTTTTT. The rearrangement uses TRBV19 and TRBJ1-4, with D possibly TRBD1 on 6 matching bases. Trimming took 5 bases from V and 7 from J, leaving 17 bases between them. The CDR3 totals 15 residues. The germline CDR1 and CDR2 sequences are LNHDA and SQIVND (reference sequence).

The table lists this clone with a count of one. The chain couples TRBV5-1 to TRBJ1-3; TRBD1 matches at 10 bases. The trim removed 0 bases at V and 4 bases at J, leaving 4 bases unmatched. Germline V lookup: CDR1 SGHRS, CDR2 YFSETQ. This CDR3 region has 16 residues. The CDR3: CASSLAQTGGGNTIYF. DNA of the CDR3: TGCGCCAGCAGCTTGGCCCAGACAGGGGGCGGAAACACCATATATTTT. The full variable domain, with the rest looked up from reference TRBV5-1 and TRBJ1-3, is KAGVTQTPRYLIKTRGQQVTLSCSPISGHRSVSWYQQTPGQGLQFLFEYFSETQRNKGNFPGRFSGRQFSNSRSEMNVSTLELGDSALYLCASSLAQTGGGNTIYFGEGSWLTVV.

The V gene is TRBV5-4, the J gene TRBJ2-7, with a tentative D call TRBD2 (7 bases). Per germline, CDR1 SGHNT and CDR2 YYREEE (reference sequence). The CDR3 extends over 15 amino acids. V was trimmed by 0 bases and J by 6 bases, leaving 16 bases between them. For the CDR3, the DNA is TGTGCCAGCAGCTTGGTACGGGGGGCTTCTCGCGAGCAGTACTTC. Its translation is CASSLVRGASREQYF.

The chain joins TRBV5-1 to TRBJ1-1; 8 bases are shared with TRBD1. Germline-derived CDR1 and CDR2 are SGHRS and YFSETQ. The CDR3 totals 14 residues. V shed 5 bases and J 4 bases; nucleotides not matched to a gene: 7. CDR3 nucleotide sequence: TGCGCCAGCAGATACAGGGGGGAGACCACTGAAGCTTTCTTT. As protein: CASRYRGETTEAFF.

The chain is built from TRBV5-8 and TRBJ1-5, with D possibly matching TRBD1 (5 bases). V was pared by 0 bases and J by 5 bases, with 12 bases between. CDR1 is SGHTS and CDR2 is YDEGEE in the germline V gene. The CDR3 covers 15 residues. CDR3 DNA: TGTGCCAGCAGCTTGGAGGTGGGGCAGCATCAGCCCCAGCATTTT. Translated: CASSLEVGQHQPQHF.

The chain joins TRBV15 to TRBJ1-5; TRBD1 is a possible D gene (6 bases). CDR3 length equals 16 residues. V lost 2 bases to trimming and J lost 3 bases, with 14 bases between them. The germline gives CDR1 LNHNV, CDR2 YYDKDF (reference sequence). This CDR3 reads CATSRSGTRLNQPQHF. CDR3 coding DNA: TGTGCCACCAGCAGATCCGGGACAAGGCTCAATCAGCCCCAGCATTTT.

This clone was seen once. The gene calls are TRBV19 and TRBJ1-2, with TRBD1 matching over 7 bases. CDR1 is LNHDA and CDR2 is SQIVND in the germline V gene (reference sequence). The CDR3 contains 14 residues. V dropped 4 bases and J dropped 6; count of bases not matched to a gene: 8. In DNA form, the CDR3 reads TGTGCCAGTAGTACCGGAGAGACAGGGAATGGCTACACCTTC. This sequence encodes CASSTGETGNGYTF.

The V call is TRBV28, the J call TRBJ2-5; D gene uncertain. Germline V gene lookup returns CDR1 MDHEN and CDR2 SYDVKM. The germline V and J ends were trimmed by 2 bases and 5 bases, with 3 bases remaining between them. The CDR3 length is 11 residues. The CDR3 nucleotides are TGTGCCAGCAGTTTAACTGAGACCCAGTACTTC. As protein: CASSLTETQYF.

The chain joins TRBV7-8 to TRBJ2-5; 10 bases match TRBD2. Germline V CDR1 and CDR2: SGHVS, FQNEAQ. The CDR3 runs to 18 residues. J gave up 5 bases and V 0 bases, and 12 bases lay outside the gene matches. CDR3 coding DNA: TGTGCCAGCAGCTTAGCCCTGTCTAGCGGGGGTATAGGGGAGACCCAGTACTTC. Residues: CASSLALSSGGIGETQYF. The full variable domain, in which reference TRBV7-8 and TRBJ2-5 provide the parts outside the CDR3, is GAGVSQSPRYKVAKRGQDVALRCDPISGHVSLFWYQQALGQGPEFLTYFQNEAQLDKSGLPSDRFFAERPEGSVSTLKIQRTQQEDSAVYLCASSLALSSGGIGETQYFGPGTRLLVL.

The chain couples TRBV5-1 to TRBJ1-2, with D possibly being TRBD1 (5 bases). The ends were cut back, 4 bases at V and 5 bases at J, with 15 bases in the middle. This CDR3 comprises 14 residues. Germline V CDR1 and CDR2: SGHRS, YFSETQ. The CDR3 is CASSPAGGDYGYTF. The CDR3, as DNA: TGCGCCAGCAGCCCGGCTGGGGGGGATTATGGCTACACCTTC.

The chain uses TRBV5-8 and TRBJ1-4; TRBD1 matches 7 bases. The CDR3 has 16 residues. Trimming removed 4 bases from V and 0 bases from J; junction bases left unmatched: 6. The germline gives CDR1 SGHTS, CDR2 YDEGEE. The CDR3 DNA reads as TGTGCCAGCAGCCCAGGGACAGAAGCAACTAATGAAAAACTGTTTTTT. As protein: CASSPGTEATNEKLFF.

The chain recombines TRBV19 with TRBJ2-7; possibly TRBD2 for D (5 bases). Germline CDR1 reads LNHDA; CDR2 reads SQIVND (reference sequence). The CDR3 extends over 13 amino acids. V was clipped by 9 bases and J by 6 bases, with 18 bases between them. In DNA, the CDR3 is TGTGCCAGCCGTGGACCCGAGGGCGGCGAGCAGTACTTC. Translation gives CASRGPEGGEQYF.

This chain connects TRBV6-5 to TRBJ2-7, with TRBD1 identical over 10 bases. The CDR3 is made up of 16 amino acids. Germline V gives CDR1 MNHEY, CDR2 SVGAGI. Trimming cost V 0 bases and J 6 bases; bases outside gene matches: 8. Here the CDR3 reads CASSYSPGTGESEQYF. The DNA for the CDR3 is TGTGCCAGCAGTTACTCTCCCGGGACAGGGGAATCCGAGCAGTACTTC.

The rearrangement links TRBV6-5 to TRBJ2-7, with D possibly being TRBD1 (6 bases). The V gene lost 5 bases and the J gene lost 4 bases, with 12 bases spanning the gap. CDR1 and CDR2 from the germline V gene are MNHEY and SVGAGI. The CDR3 is 13 residues long. The CDR3 DNA is TGTGCCAGCAGTCGACAGGCTGGGTACGAGCAGTACTTC. It is translated as CASSRQAGYEQYF.

The gene calls are TRBV7-7 and TRBJ2-7; weak D call: TRBD1 (6 bases). The germline CDR1 and CDR2 sequences are SSHAT and FNYEAQ (reference sequence). The germline V and J ends were trimmed by 6 bases and 2 bases, with 14 bases remaining between them. The CDR3 contains 14 residues. The CDR3 DNA follows: TGTGCCAGCAGTCCGGGACACCTGACCTACGAGCAGTACTTC. This gives the protein CASSPGHLTYEQYF. Full variable domain (remainder filled in from reference TRBV7-7 and TRBJ2-7): GAGVSQSPRYKVTKRGQDVTLRCDPISSHATLYWYQQALGQGPEFLTYFNYEAQPDKSGLPSDRFSAERPEGSISTLTIQRTEQRDSAMYRCASSPGHLTYEQYFGPGTRLTVT.

The chain links TRBV7-8 to TRBJ2-7; D call uncertain. Trimming shortened V by 3 bases and J by 4 bases, and 13 bases separated the two germline ends. The CDR3 runs to 14 residues. Germline V gene sequence: CDR1 SGHVS, CDR2 FQNEAQ. The DNA of the CDR3 is TGTGCCAGCAGCTTGGCCGCCCCCAAATACGAGCAGTACTTC. This gives the protein CASSLAAPKYEQYF.

The chain combines TRBV10-2 with TRBJ2-5, with 7 bases fitting TRBD2. Germline loops: CDR1 WSHSY, CDR2 SAAADI. The CDR3 covers 15 residues. The trim removed 4 bases at V and 2 bases at J, leaving 7 bases unmatched. The CDR3 DNA reads as TGCGCCAGCAGTGTACCACCGGGACTACAAGAGACCCAGTACTTC. It encodes CASSVPPGLQETQYF.

V and J are TRBV4-1 and TRBJ2-7, with a tentative D call TRBD2 (5 bases). Germline V lookup: CDR1 MGHRA, CDR2 YSYEKL. V was pared by 4 bases and J by 3 bases, with 19 bases between. This CDR3 contains 16 residues. The CDR3 nucleotides read TGCGCCAGCAGCCCACTCGGCGGGTCCCGATACTACGAGCAGTACTTC. It is translated as CASSPLGGSRYYEQYF.

The chain carries TRBV7-9 and TRBJ1-1; D is unclear. Germline CDR1 is SEHNR and CDR2 is FQNEAQ (reference sequence). The CDR3 runs 14 residues. V lost 1 base to trimming and J lost 1 base, with 7 bases between them. CDR3 nucleotide sequence: TGTGCCAGCAGCTTAGTACGGGAGAACACTGAAGCTTTCTTT. Translated, it gives CASSLVRENTEAFF.

The rearrangement joins TRBV29-1 to TRBJ1-3; D is undetermined. The CDR3 loop spans 12 amino acids. CDR1 is SQVTM, CDR2 ANQGSEA, per germline. V was trimmed by 6 bases and J by 9 bases, leaving 15 bases between them. CDR3 sequence reads: CSVEGSAGTIYF. For the CDR3, the DNA is TGCAGCGTAGAGGGATCGGCGGGCACCATATATTTT. Together with reference TRBV29-1 and TRBJ1-3, the CDR3 gives the full variable domain: SAVISQKPSRDICQRGTSLTIQCQVDSQVTMMFWYRQQPGQSLTLIATANQGSEATYESGFVIDKFPISRPNLTFSTLTVSNMSPEDSSIYLCSVEGSAGTIYFGEGSWLTVV.

This chain connects TRBV28 to TRBJ1-1; the D is unclear. Trimming took off 8 bases at V and 1 base at J, with 17 bases between the two ends. CDR1 is MDHEN, CDR2 SYDVKM, per germline. The CDR3 covers 15 residues. CDR3 sequence (DNA): TGTGCCAGCGGCTCTCTTGGTGGCAGGAACACTGAAGCTTTCTTT. Amino acids: CASGSLGGRNTEAFF.

This clone was detected once. The rearrangement uses TRBV5-6 and TRBJ2-5, with TRBD2 matching over 7 bases. Unmatched junction bases numbered 18, after V lost 5 bases and J lost 5 bases. Looked up from germline, CDR1 is SGHDT and CDR2 is YYEEEE. The CDR3 consists of 17 residues. In nucleotides, the CDR3 is TGTGCCAGCAGGCCCGAGGGGAGGGACCGTCTAGTGGAGACCCAGTACTTC. It is translated as CASRPEGRDRLVETQYF.